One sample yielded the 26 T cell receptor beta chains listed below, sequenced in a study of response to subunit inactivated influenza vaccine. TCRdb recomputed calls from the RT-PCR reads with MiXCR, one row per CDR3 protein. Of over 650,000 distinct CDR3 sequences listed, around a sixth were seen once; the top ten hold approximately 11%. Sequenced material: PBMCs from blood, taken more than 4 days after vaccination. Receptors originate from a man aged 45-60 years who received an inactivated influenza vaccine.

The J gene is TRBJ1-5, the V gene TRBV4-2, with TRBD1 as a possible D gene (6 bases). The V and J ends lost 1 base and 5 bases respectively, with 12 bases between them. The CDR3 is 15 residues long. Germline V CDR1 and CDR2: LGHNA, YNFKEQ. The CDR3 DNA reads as TGTGCCAGCAGCCAAGCCCCAGGGGAATATCAGCCCCAGCATTTT. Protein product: CASSQAPGEYQPQHF.

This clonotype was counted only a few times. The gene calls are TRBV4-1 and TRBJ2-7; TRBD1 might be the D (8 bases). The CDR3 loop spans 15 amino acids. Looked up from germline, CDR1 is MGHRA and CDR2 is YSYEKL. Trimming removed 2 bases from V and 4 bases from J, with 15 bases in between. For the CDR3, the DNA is TGCGCCAGCAGCCAATCGACAGGGGAGGGGTACGAGCAGTACTTC. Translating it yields CASSQSTGEGYEQYF.

This CDR3 is CASSLQRASGGYTF. In DNA, the CDR3 is TGTGCCAGCAGTTTGCAGCGGGCTTCAGGTGGCTACACCTTC. The chain uses TRBV12-3 or TRBV12-4 and TRBJ1-2; no clear D. Between the trimmed V and J ends, which lost 3 bases and 7 bases, there was a span of 15 bases. This CDR3 spans 14 amino acids.

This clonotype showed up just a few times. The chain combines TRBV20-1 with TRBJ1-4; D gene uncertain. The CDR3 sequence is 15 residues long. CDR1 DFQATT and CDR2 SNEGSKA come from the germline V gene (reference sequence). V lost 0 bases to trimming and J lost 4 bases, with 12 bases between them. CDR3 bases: TGCAGTGCTAGAGATGCGGGAGGGTTTAATGAAAAACTGTTTTTT. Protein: CSARDAGGFNEKLFF.

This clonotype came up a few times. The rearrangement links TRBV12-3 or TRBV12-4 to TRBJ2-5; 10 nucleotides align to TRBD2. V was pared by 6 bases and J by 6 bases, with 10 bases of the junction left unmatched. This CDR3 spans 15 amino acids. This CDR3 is CASSNSGGAEKTQYF. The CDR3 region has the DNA TGTGCCAGCAGCAACAGCGGGGGGGCCGAAAAGACCCAGTACTTC.

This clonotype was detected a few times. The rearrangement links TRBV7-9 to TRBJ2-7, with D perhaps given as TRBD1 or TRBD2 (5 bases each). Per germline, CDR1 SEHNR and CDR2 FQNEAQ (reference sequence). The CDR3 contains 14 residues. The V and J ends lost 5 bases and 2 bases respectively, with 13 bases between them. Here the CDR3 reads CASSPRDPAYEQYF. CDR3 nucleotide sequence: TGTGCCAGCAGCCCCAGGGACCCAGCCTACGAGCAGTACTTC.

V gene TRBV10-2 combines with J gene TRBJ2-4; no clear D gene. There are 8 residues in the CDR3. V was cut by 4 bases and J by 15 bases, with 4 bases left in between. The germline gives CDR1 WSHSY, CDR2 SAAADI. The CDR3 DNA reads TGCGCCAGCAGTGGGTTGTACTTC. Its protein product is CASSGLYF.

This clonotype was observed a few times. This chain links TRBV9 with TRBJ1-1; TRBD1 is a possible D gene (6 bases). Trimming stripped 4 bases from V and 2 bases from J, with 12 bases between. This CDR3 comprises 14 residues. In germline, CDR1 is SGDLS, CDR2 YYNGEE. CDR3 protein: CASSPWGPNTEAFF. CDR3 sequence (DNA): TGTGCCAGCAGCCCCTGGGGGCCTAACACTGAAGCTTTCTTT.

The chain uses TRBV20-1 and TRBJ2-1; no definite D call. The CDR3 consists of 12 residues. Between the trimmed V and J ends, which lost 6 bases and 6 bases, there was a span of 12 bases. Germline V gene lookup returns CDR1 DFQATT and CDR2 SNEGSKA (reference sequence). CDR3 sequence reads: CSAPLIGNEQFF. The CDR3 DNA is TGCAGTGCCCCCCTGATCGGCAATGAGCAGTTCTTC.

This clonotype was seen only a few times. In DNA, the CDR3 is TGTGCCAGCAGCGTGGACAGTTTCCAAGAGACCCAGTACTTC. Translating it yields CASSVDSFQETQYF. The chain links TRBV9 to TRBJ2-5, with D perhaps TRBD1 (6 bases). This CDR3 spans 14 amino acids. Deletions cut 2 bases from V and 1 base from J, with 9 bases between. The germline gives CDR1 SGDLS, CDR2 YYNGEE.

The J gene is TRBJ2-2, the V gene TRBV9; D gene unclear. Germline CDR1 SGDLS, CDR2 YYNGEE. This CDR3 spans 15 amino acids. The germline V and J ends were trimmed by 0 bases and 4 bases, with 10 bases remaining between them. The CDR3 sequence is CASSVEARSTGELFF. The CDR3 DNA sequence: TGTGCCAGCAGCGTAGAAGCGAGGAGCACCGGGGAGCTGTTTTTT.

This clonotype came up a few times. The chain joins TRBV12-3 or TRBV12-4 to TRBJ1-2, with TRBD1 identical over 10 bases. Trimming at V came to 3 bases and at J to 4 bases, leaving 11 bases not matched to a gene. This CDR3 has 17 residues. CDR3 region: CASSFDRGRSGIYGYTF. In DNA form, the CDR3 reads TGTGCCAGCAGTTTCGACAGGGGGCGTTCCGGGATCTATGGCTACACCTTC.

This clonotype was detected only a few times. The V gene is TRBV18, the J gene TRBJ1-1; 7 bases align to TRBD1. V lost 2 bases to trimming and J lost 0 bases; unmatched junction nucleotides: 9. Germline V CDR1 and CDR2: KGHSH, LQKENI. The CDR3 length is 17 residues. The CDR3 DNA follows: TGTGCCAGCTCACCAATGACACAGGGGTACATGAACACTGAAGCTTTCTTT. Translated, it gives CASSPMTQGYMNTEAFF. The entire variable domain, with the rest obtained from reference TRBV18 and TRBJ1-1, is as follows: NAGVMQNPRHLVRRRGQEARLRCSPMKGHSHVYWYRQLPEEGLKFMVYLQKENIIDESGMPKERFSAEFPKEGPSILRIQQVVRGDSAAYFCASSPMTQGYMNTEAFFGQGTRLTVV.

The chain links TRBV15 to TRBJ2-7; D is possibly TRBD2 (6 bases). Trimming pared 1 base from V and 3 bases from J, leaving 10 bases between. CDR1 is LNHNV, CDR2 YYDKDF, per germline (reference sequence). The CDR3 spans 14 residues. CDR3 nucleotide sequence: TGTGCCACCAGCAGAGGCGGGGACCGCTACGAGCAGTACTTC. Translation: CATSRGGDRYEQYF. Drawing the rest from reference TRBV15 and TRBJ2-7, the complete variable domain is DAMVIQNPRYQVTQFGKPVTLSCSQTLNHNVMYWYQQKSSQAPKLLFHYYDKDFNNEADTPDNFQSRRPNTSFCFLDIRSPGLGDTAMYLCATSRGGDRYEQYFGPGTRLTVT.

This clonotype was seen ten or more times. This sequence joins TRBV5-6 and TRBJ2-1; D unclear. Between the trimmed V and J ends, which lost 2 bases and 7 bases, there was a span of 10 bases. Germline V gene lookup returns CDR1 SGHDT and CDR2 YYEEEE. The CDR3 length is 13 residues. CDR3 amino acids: CASSFGLINEQFF. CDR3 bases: TGTGCCAGCAGCTTTGGGTTAATAAATGAGCAGTTCTTC. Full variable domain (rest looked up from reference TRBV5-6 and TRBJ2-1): DAGVTQSPTHLIKTRGQQVTLRCSPKSGHDTVSWYQQALGQGPQFIFQYYEEEERQRGNFPDRFSGHQFPNYSSELNVNALLLGDSALYLCASSFGLINEQFFGPGTRLTVL.

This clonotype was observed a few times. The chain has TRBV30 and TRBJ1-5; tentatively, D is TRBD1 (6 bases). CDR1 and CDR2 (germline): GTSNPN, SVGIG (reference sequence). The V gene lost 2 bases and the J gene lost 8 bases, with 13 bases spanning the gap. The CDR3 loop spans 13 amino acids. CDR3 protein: CAWSPGPGEPQHF. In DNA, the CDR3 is TGTGCCTGGAGTCCGGGACCAGGGGAGCCCCAGCATTTT.

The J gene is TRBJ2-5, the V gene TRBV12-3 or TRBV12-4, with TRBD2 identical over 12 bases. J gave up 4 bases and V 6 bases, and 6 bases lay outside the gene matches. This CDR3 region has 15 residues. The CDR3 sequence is CASSKTSGRGETQYF. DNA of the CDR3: TGTGCCAGCAGCAAGACTAGCGGGAGAGGAGAGACCCAGTACTTC.

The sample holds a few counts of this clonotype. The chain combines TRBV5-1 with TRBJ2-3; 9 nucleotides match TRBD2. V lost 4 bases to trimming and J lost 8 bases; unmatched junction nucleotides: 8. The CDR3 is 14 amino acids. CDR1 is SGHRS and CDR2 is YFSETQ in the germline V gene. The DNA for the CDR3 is TGCGCCAGCAGCGTGGTAGCGGGAGAGAGTACGCAGTATTTT. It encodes CASSVVAGESTQYF.

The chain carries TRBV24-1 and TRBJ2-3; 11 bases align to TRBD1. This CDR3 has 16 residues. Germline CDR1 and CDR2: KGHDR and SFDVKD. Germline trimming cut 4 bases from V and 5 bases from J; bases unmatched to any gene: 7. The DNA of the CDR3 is TGTGCCACCAGTGAACCGGACAGGGGGCGTGGAGATACGCAGTATTTT. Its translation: CATSEPDRGRGDTQYF.

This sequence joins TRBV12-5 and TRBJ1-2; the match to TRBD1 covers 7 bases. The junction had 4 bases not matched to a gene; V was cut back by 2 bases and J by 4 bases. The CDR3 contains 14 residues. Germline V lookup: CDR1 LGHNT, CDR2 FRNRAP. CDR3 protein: CASGLRQGRYGYTF. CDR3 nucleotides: TGTGCTAGTGGTTTGAGACAGGGTCGCTATGGCTACACCTTC.

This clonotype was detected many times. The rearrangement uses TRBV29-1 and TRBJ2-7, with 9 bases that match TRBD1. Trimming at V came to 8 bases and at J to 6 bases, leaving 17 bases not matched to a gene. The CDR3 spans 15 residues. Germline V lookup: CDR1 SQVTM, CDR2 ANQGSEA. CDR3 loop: CSPHPSPGQGTEQYF. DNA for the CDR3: TGCAGCCCACACCCGTCCCCGGGACAGGGAACCGAGCAGTACTTC.

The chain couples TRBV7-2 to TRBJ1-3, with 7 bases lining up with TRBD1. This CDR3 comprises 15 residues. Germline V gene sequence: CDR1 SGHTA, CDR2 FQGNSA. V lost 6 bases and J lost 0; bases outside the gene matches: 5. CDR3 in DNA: TGTGCCAGCAGGTACGGGGACAGCTCTGGAAACACCATATATTTT. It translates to CASRYGDSSGNTIYF.

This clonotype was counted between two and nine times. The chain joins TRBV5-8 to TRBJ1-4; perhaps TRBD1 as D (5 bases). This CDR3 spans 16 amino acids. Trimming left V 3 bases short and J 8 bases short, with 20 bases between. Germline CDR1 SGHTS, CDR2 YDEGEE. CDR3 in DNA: TGTGCCAGCAGCTCAATGGGATCAGGGAAGGAGGAAAAACTGTTTTTT. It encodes CASSSMGSGKEEKLFF.

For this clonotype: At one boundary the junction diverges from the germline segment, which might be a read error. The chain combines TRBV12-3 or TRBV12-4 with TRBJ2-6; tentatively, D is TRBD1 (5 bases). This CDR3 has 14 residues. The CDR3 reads CASSHIGGANVLPF. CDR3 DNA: TGTGCCAGCAGCCACATCGGTGGGGCCAACGTCCTGCCTTTC.

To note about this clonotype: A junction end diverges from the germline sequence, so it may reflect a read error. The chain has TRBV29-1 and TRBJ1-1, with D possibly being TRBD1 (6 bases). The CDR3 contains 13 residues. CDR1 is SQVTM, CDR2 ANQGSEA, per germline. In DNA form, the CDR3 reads TGCAGCGCTTCTAATACAGGGAACGCTGAAGCTTTCTTT. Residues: CSASNTGNAEAFF.

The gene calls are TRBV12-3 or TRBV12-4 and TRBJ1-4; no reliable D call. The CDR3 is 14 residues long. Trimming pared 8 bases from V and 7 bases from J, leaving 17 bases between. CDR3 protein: CASGVNGGSEKLFF. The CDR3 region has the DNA TGTGCCAGCGGGGTTAACGGAGGTAGTGAAAAACTGTTTTTT.